These 5 T cell receptor beta chains originate from one sample sequenced in a study of regulatory T cells in long-lasting Graves disease. As to time point: newly diagnosed GD, antithyroid drugs for less than 3 months. With RNA extracted from PBMCs as input, the TCR library was made. Through Arm-PCR of CDR3 regions and iRepertoire HTBI primers, TCR beta libraries were built. In TCRdb, the multiplex PCR reads were re-called with MiXCR into one record per CDR3 protein. The sample records some 600,000 distinct CDR3 sequences, approximately 16% being singletons. Another study also made use of these data, one on T cells in Graves' hyperthyroidism and ophthalmopathy.

This specimen was peripheral blood mononuclear cells (PBMCs), taken at new diagnosis, from a patient treated with antithyroid drugs. These receptors came from a man aged 18 to 29 with Graves disease.

This clonotype was seen ten or more times. The gene calls are TRBV9 and TRBJ1-2; D is undetermined. The CDR3 runs 14 residues. Germline values: CDR1 SGDLS, CDR2 YYNGEE. Trimming took off 0 bases at V and 4 bases at J, with 10 bases between the two ends. This CDR3 reads CASSVDHGVYGYTF. The CDR3 coding sequence is TGTGCCAGCAGCGTAGATCATGGGGTCTATGGCTACACCTTC.

This chain links TRBV19 with TRBJ2-7; D tentatively fits TRBD1 or TRBD2 (5 bases each). CDR1 and CDR2 (germline): LNHDA, SQIVND (reference sequence). The V gene lost 2 bases and the J gene lost 6 bases, with 17 bases spanning the gap. The CDR3 is 15 amino acids. This chain's CDR3 is CASSIKGTPFGEQYF. The CDR3, as DNA: TGTGCCAGTAGTATAAAAGGGACCCCCTTCGGCGAGCAGTACTTC.

This clonotype appeared a few times. The chain has TRBV5-5 and TRBJ2-2; 8 nucleotides agree with TRBD2. The CDR3 is 16 residues long. Germline loops: CDR1 SGHKS, CDR2 YYEKEE (reference sequence). Germline trimming cut 7 bases from V and 4 bases from J; bases unmatched to any gene: 12. The CDR3 region is CASLSIGGAGTGELFF. The CDR3 DNA sequence: TGTGCCAGCCTATCCATCGGGGGGGCCGGCACCGGGGAGCTGTTTTTT.

This clonotype was seen only a few times. The chain links TRBV12-3 or TRBV12-4 to TRBJ1-1; D is possibly TRBD1 (6 bases). Trimming shortened V by 5 bases and J by 1 base, and 14 bases separated the two germline ends. The CDR3 sequence is 15 residues long. The CDR3 protein is CASSNGGGGNTEAFF. Here the CDR3 DNA reads TGTGCCAGCAGTAACGGGGGCGGGGGGAACACTGAAGCTTTCTTT.

The CDR3 protein is CASSVGLTSGRAETQYF. CDR3 nucleotide sequence: TGTGCCAGCAGCGTAGGACTGACTAGCGGGAGGGCTGAGACCCAGTACTTC. The rearrangement uses TRBV9 and TRBJ2-5; TRBD2 agrees at 14 bases. V was pared by 0 bases and J by 5 bases, with 6 bases of the junction left unmatched. The CDR3 extends over 17 amino acids. Germline CDR1 reads SGDLS; CDR2 reads YYNGEE.